Listed below are T cell receptor beta chains from one sample, sequenced in a study of blood T cell repertoires in COVID-19. Assay: immunoSEQ multiplex PCR; the TCRdb copy retains only in-frame clones and omits some. The table shows about 120,000 clones, with about 85% occurring only once. Sequences were obtained from peripheral blood. All receptors come from a human donor in a cohort sampled during active COVID-19. The CDR3 runs from the conserved cysteine through the conserved F or W. The D gene is left open where the match is weak. Only part of the rows carry a size: once, few, many, or a class if the clone is expanded.

clone size | J gene | V gene | D gene | CDR3 DNA | CDR3 protein
. | TRBJ2-1 | TRBV7-6 | . | TGTGCCAGCAGCTTATTGGGGGGAGTAGACAATGAGCAGTTCTTC | CASSLLGGVDNEQFF
. | TRBJ2-1 | TRBV5-4 | TRBD2 | TGTGCCAGCAGCTTGGCGGGGGGGAGCTCCTACAATGAGCAGTTCTTC | CASSLAGGSSYNEQFF
once | TRBJ2-7 | TRBV2 | . | TGTGCTATTAACAGGGACCGGGCCTACGAGCAGTACTTC | CAINRDRAYEQYF
. | TRBJ2-3 | TRBV6-2/TRBV6-3 | . | TGTGCCAGCAGCCATGTACAGGTTGCTAGCACAGATACGCAGTATTTT | CASSHVQVASTDTQYF
. | TRBJ1-3 | TRBV5-5 | TRBD1 | TGTGCCAGCAGCTTTCAGGGGGGAGGAAACACCATATATTTT | CASSFQGGGNTIYF
. | TRBJ2-7 | TRBV6-2/TRBV6-3 | . | TGTGCCAGCAGTTACACTCCGGGACTTACTTTCTACGAGCAGTACTTC | CASSYTPGLTFYEQYF
. | TRBJ2-7 | TRBV29-1 | TRBD1 | TGCAGCGGAGGGTCCGGGACAGGGAGCCAGCAGTACTTC | CSGGSGTGSQQYF
. | TRBJ2-2 | TRBV6-5 | . | TGTGCCAGCAGTTATAAGGGGACAACGAACACCGGGGAGCTGTTTTTT | CASSYKGTTNTGELFF
. | TRBJ1-6 | TRBV6-5 | . | TGTGCCAGCAGTTACTCGACAGCCTCCTATAATTCACCCCTCCACTTT | CASSYSTASYNSPLHF
. | TRBJ2-7 | TRBV28 | TRBD2 | TGTGCCAGCAGTATAAGGGCGGGGGACCTCTACGAGCAGTACTTC | CASSIRAGDLYEQYF
. | TRBJ2-5 | TRBV4-1 | TRBD2 | TGCGCCAGCAGCCCGGGGACTAGCGGGGGGTTAATGGAGACCCAGTACTTC | CASSPGTSGGLMETQYF
. | TRBJ2-5 | TRBV19 | TRBD1 | TGTGCCAGTAAAGGGACAGGGGACCAAGAGACCCAGTACTTC | CASKGTGDQETQYF
once | TRBJ2-7 | TRBV19 | . | TGTGCCAGTAGTTCCCGCGCGCACGAGCAGTACTTC | CASSSRAHEQYF
. | TRBJ1-2 | TRBV6-5 | TRBD1 | TGTGCCAGCAGTTACATACGGACAGGGGGTAACTATGGCTACACCTTC | CASSYIRTGGNYGYTF
. | TRBJ1-1 | TRBV30 | TRBD1 | TGTGCCTGGGGCGGACAGGGAATGAACACTGAAGCTTTCTTT | CAWGGQGMNTEAFF
. | TRBJ2-7 | TRBV7-2 | TRBD1 | TGTGCCAGCAGCTTAGCGGGAGGGACAGGGAGCTCCTACGAGCAGTACTTC | CASSLAGGTGSSYEQYF
. | TRBJ1-3 | TRBV6-5 | . | TGTGCCAGCAGTCTAGACAGGTCCTCTGGAAACACCATATATTTT | CASSLDRSSGNTIYF
few | TRBJ1-2 | TRBV11-2 | . | TGTGCCAGCAGCCCACAGGGCTACTATGGCTACACCTTC | CASSPQGYYGYTF
. | TRBJ2-7 | TRBV28 | TRBD2 | TGTGCCAGCACCCATCGGGGGAGGGGTCGGATCTACGAGCAGTACTTC | CASTHRGRGRIYEQYF
. | TRBJ2-7 | TRBV6-5 | . | TGTGCCAGCAGCCGGGACAAGATCTACGAGCAGTACTTC | CASSRDKIYEQYF
once | TRBJ1-1 | TRBV6-5 | . | TGTGCCAGCAGTTACGGCCGGGGATGGGGCACTGAAGCTTTCTTT | CASSYGRGWGTEAFF
. | TRBJ1-2 | TRBV2 | . | TGTGCCAGCAGTGCGGCAACGGGTGTGGTCCCTACCTTTGGCTACACCTTC | CASSAATGVVPTFGYTF
once | TRBJ2-2 | TRBV15 | TRBD1 | TGTGCCACCAGCCCAGGACAGGCCTACAACACCGGGGAGCTGTTTTTT | CATSPGQAYNTGELFF
. | TRBJ2-7 | TRBV6-5 | TRBD2 | TGTGCCAGCAGTACTAGCGAGTCCTACGAGCAGTACTTC | CASSTSESYEQYF
once | TRBJ2-3 | TRBV6-6 | . | TGTGCCAGCAGTTACTCGAGGCGGAAAGATACGCAGTATTTT | CASSYSRRKDTQYF
. | TRBJ2-1 | TRBV28 | TRBD2 | TGTGCCAGCGGGTCCCCTAGCGGGGGGGCAGGAGAGCAGTTCTTC | CASGSPSGGAGEQFF
. | TRBJ1-5 | TRBV28 | . | TGTGCCAGCAGTTTATCATCCCGGGGGAAGGGAGAGCCCCAGCATTTT | CASSLSSRGKGEPQHF
. | TRBJ2-5 | TRBV28 | . | TGTGCCAGCAGGGATACAGGTGCCGTTGTGGAGACCCAGTACTTC | CASRDTGAVVETQYF
few | TRBJ1-6 | TRBV19 | . | TGTGCCAGTAGTGCCCTTACGGGGGTTCCTTTTTCACCCCTCCACTTT | CASSALTGVPFSPLHF
. | TRBJ1-3 | TRBV9 | . | TGTGCCAGCAGCGTCGGGGAGGGAAACACCATATATTTT | CASSVGEGNTIYF
. | TRBJ2-1 | TRBV30 | . | TGTGCCTGGAGTGGGAACCCGGGACTCAGATTCCTCAATGAGCAGTTCTTC | CAWSGNPGLRFLNEQFF
few | TRBJ2-3 | TRBV7-2 | TRBD2 | TGTGCCAGCAGCTTAGTGCGAGGTGGTAGCGGGGGGCGCACGCAGTATTTT | CASSLVRGGSGGRTQYF
. | TRBJ1-1 | TRBV13 | . | TGTGCCAGCAGCTCCACAGTGAACACTGAAGCTTTCTTT | CASSSTVNTEAFF
. | TRBJ2-1 | TRBV3-1/TRBV3-2 | . | TGTGCCAGCAGCCAACAGGGTGCCTACAATGAGCAGTTCTTC | CASSQQGAYNEQFF
. | TRBJ1-1 | TRBV5-1 | . | TGCGCCAGCAGCCTGAGCGGGTACACTGAAGCTTTCTTT | CASSLSGYTEAFF
. | TRBJ2-1 | TRBV6-2/TRBV6-3 | TRBD1 | TGTGCCAGCAGTGGGGCTTGGGACAGGGGATATGAGCAGTTCTTC | CASSGAWDRGYEQFF
. | TRBJ1-3 | TRBV5-1 | . | TGCGCCAGCAGCTTTTCCCAGGGGACCTCTGGAAACACCATATATTTT | CASSFSQGTSGNTIYF
. | TRBJ2-3 | TRBV2 | . | TGTGCCAGCAGTGAGGCGGTTAGCGGAGATACGCAGTATTTT | CASSEAVSGDTQYF
. | TRBJ1-1 | TRBV19 | . | TGTGCCAGTCGAGGCGAGTACACTGAAGCTTTCTTT | CASRGEYTEAFF
. | TRBJ2-3 | TRBV6-5 | . | TGTGCCAGCATTTCCATTCGGGGGTCAGATACGCAGTATTTT | CASISIRGSDTQYF
. | TRBJ2-1 | TRBV11-2 | TRBD2 | TGTGCCAGCAGCCCCGGACTAGCGGGGAACAATGAGCAGTTCTTC | CASSPGLAGNNEQFF